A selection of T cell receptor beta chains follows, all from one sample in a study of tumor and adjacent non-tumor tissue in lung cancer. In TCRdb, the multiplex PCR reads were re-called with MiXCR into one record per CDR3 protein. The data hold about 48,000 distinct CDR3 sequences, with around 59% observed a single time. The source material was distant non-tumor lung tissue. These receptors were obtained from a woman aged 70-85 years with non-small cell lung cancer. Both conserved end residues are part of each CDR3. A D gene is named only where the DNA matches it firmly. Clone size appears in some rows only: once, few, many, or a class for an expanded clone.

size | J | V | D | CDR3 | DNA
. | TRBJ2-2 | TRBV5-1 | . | CASSRGPSTGELFF | TGCGCCAGCAGCCGAGGACCAAGCACCGGGGAGCTGTTTTTT
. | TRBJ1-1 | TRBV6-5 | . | CASSPGQEDYTEAFF | TGTGCCAGCAGTCCGGGGCAGGAGGACTACACTGAAGCTTTCTTT
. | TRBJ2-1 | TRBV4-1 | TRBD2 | CASSEEASGSMGEQFF | TGCGCCAGTAGCGAAGAGGCTAGCGGGAGTATGGGTGAGCAGTTCTTC
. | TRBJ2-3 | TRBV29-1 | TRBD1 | CSVLSRDRGTDKQYF | TGCAGCGTTCTCTCCCGGGACAGGGGTACAGATAAGCAGTATTTT
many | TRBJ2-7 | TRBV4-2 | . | CASSQGTAGLYEQYF | TGTGCCAGCAGCCAAGGGACGGCGGGGTTGTACGAGCAGTACTTC
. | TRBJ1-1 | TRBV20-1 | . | CSVAGLENTEAFF | TGCAGTGTCGCGGGGCTGGAGAACACTGAAGCTTTCTTT
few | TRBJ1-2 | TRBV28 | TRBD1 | CASSPPGQGSGYTF | TGTGCCAGCAGTCCGCCGGGACAGGGTAGTGGCTACACCTTC
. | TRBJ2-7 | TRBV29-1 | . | CSVADYEQYF | TGTAGCGTTGCCGACTACGAGCAGTACTTC
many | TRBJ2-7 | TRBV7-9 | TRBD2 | CASSLPLADYEQYF | TGTGCCAGCAGCTTACCCCTAGCGGATTACGAGCAGTACTTC
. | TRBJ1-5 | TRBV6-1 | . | CAGSLQGRQPQHF | TGTGCTGGCAGTCTCCAGGGGAGACAGCCCCAGCATTTT
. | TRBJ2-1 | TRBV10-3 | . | CAISSLEGVEQFF | TGTGCCATCAGTTCTCTGGAGGGCGTTGAGCAGTTCTTC
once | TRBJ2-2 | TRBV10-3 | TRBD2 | CVISELAGAAGELLF | TGTGTCATCAGTGAGCTAGCGGGAGCAGCCGGGGAGCTGCTTTTT
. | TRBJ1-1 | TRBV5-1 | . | CANNLSPNTEAFF | TGCGCCAACAACTTGTCCCCGAACACTGAAGCTTTCTTT
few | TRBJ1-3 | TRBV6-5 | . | CISSLGRSSSGNTIYF | TGTATCAGCAGTTTGGGACGTTCGAGCTCTGGAAACACCATATATTTT
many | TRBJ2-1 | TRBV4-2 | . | CASSLAWDNEQFF | TGTGCCAGCAGCTTGGCATGGGACAATGAGCAGTTCTTC
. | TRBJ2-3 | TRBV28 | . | CASSFHVSDRQYF | TGTGCCAGCAGTTTCCACGTATCAGATAGGCAGTATTTT
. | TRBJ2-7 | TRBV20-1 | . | CSARDIGVPGDLTRTSYEQYF | TGCAGTGCTAGAGATATTGGGGTACCGGGAGACCTAACCAGAACCTCCTACGAGCAGTACTTC
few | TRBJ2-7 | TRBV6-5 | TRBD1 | CASTSGTGSYEQYF | TGTGCCAGTACCTCCGGGACAGGGTCCTACGAGCAGTACTTC
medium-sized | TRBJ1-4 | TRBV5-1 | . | CASSGGTANEKLFF | TGCGCCAGCAGCGGGGGAACCGCTAATGAAAAACTGTTTTTT
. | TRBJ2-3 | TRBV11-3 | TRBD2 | CASSSGISGRTDTQYF | TGTGCCAGCAGCAGCGGGATTAGCGGGAGGACAGATACTCAGTATTTT
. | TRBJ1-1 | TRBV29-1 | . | CSVEDGGRGDTDAFF | TGCAGCGTTGAAGATGGGGGGAGAGGGGACACAGATGCTTTCTTT
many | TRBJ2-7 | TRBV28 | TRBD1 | CASSSGTAISYEQYF | TGTGCCAGCAGTTCCGGGACAGCGATTTCCTACGAGCAGTACTTC
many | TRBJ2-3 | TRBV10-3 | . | CAISPAGNTQYF | TGTGCCATCAGTCCGGCCGGGAATACGCAGTATTTT
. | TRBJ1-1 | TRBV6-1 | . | CANSESRGASF | TGTGCCAACAGTGAGTCCCGGGGAGCTTCCTTT
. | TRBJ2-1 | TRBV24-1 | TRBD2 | CTTSGFTSGLAGDEQFF | TGTACCACCAGTGGTTTTACTTCGGGACTAGCGGGAGACGAGCAGTTCTTC
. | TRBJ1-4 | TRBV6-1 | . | CASSGVWGNEKLFF | TGTGCCAGCAGTGGAGTATGGGGTAATGAAAAACTGTTTTTT
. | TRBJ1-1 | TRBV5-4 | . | CTSSLGVTEAFF | TGTACCAGCAGCTTGGGAGTCACAGAAGCTTTCTTT
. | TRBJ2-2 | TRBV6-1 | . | CASSVESSGELFF | TGCGCCAGCAGTGTAGAATCCAGCGGGGAGCTGTTTTTT
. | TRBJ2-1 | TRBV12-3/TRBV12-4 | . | CTGSPGGNEQFF | TGTACCGGCAGTCCCGGGGGTAATGAGCAGTTCTTC
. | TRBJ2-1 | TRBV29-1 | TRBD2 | CSVDRAGTYNEQFF | TGCAGCGTCGATCGAGCGGGGACCTATAATGAACAGTTCTTC
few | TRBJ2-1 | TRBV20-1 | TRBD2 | CSALGLAESSYNEQFF | TGCAGTGCTCTCGGACTAGCGGAAAGCTCCTACAATGAGCAGTTCTTC
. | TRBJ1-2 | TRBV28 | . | CASSLFRVRGYTF | TGTGCCAGCAGTTTGTTCAGGGTTCGAGGCTACACCTTC
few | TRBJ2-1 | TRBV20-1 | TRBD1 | CSAFGGQGGHEQFF | TGCAGTGCTTTTGGGGGACAGGGAGGTCATGAGCAGTTCTTC
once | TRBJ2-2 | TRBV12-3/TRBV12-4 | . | CRVRLDTRELFF | TGTAGGGTCCGACTAGATACAAGGGAGCTGTTTTTT
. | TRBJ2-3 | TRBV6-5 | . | CTSSYFRGTHYPDTQYF | TGTACCAGCAGTTACTTTAGAGGGACTCACTACCCAGATACGCAGTATTTT
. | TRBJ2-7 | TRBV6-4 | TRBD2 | CASSDSKPGGPASGCPYEQYF | TGTGCCAGCAGTGACTCGAAGCCAGGTGGCCCTGCTAGCGGGTGCCCCTACGAGCAGTACTTC
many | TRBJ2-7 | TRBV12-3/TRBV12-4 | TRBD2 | CASSPRWEAGVHYEQYF | TGTGCCAGCAGTCCCCGGTGGGAAGCGGGAGTCCACTACGAGCAGTACTTC
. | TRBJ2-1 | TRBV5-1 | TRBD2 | CASSPGTIGRVGEQFF | TGCGCCAGCAGCCCAGGGACTATCGGGAGGGTCGGTGAGCAGTTCTTC
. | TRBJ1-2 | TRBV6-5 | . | CASRTPEARGNYGYTF | TGTGCCAGCAGGACTCCCGAGGCTAGAGGGAACTATGGCTACACCTTC
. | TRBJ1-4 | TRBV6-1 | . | CASSELQGNGKLFF | TGTGCCAGCAGCGAATTACAGGGTAATGGAAAACTGTTTTTT
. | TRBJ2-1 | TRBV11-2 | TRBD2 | CASSLGIIGTSGGLSYNEQFF | TGTGCCAGCAGCTTAGGGATCATCGGGACTAGCGGGGGCCTCTCCTACAATGAGCAGTTCTTC
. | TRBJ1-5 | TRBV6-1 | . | CVSTDYLPQHF | TGTGTCAGCACTGATTATCTGCCCCAGCATTTT
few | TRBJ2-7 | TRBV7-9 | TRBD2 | CASSGGREKLHEQYF | TGTGCCAGCAGCGGAGGGAGGGAGAAACTCCACGAGCAGTACTTC
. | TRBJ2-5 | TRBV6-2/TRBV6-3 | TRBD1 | CASRRTGETQYF | TGTGCCAGCAGACGGACAGGGGAGACCCAGTACTTC
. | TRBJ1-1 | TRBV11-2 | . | CASSLTGRNTEAFF | TGTGCCAGCAGCTTAACAGGGCGGAACACTGAAGCCTTCTTT
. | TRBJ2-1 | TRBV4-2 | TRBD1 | CASNHGTGGTYNVQFF | TGTGCCAGCAACCACGGAACAGGGGGCACCTACAATGTGCAGTTCTTC